The clone carrying this T cell receptor (beta chain) has more than one count but fewer than ten. The antigen is undetermined. This sample is drawn from a study of identical twins. Points from the study as a whole: Modeled out-of-frame TCR alpha sharing in monozygotic twins fell below observed levels.

From the 5' RACE reads, TCRdb called clonotypes with MiXCR, one entry per CDR3 protein. The sample has about 220,000 distinct CDR3 sequences; 6% to 8.5% are singletons. The CDR3 spans 14 residues. With 5 bases removed from V and 5 bases from J, the gap between germline ends came to 15 bases. Germline V CDR1 and CDR2: MNHEY, SMNVEV (reference sequence). This sample was also put to use in a study of yellow fever vaccine responses in identical twins.

This TCR was sampled from a woman aged 18-35 years in good health. This chain joins TRBV27 and TRBJ1-1; a weak D match, TRBD1 (6 bases). Source material: CD8+ T cells sorted from blood. CDR3 coding DNA: TGTGCCAGCAGTCCGAGAAGGGGGAATACTGAAGCTTTCTTT. This encodes CASSPRRGNTEAFF.